Following are 32 T cell receptor beta chains from one sample sequenced in a study of graft-versus-host responses after intestinal transplantation. Lymphocytes (intraepithelial and lamina propria) were released by processing the graft tissue. The protocol was immunoSEQ multiplex PCR, while the TCRdb copy is restricted to in-frame clones and leaves out a portion. The data show roughly 36,000 clones, about nine tenths seen once. The sample here was ileum tissue, taken more than 200 days after intestinal transplant. These receptors all come from a human patient who received an intestinal transplant, so some T cells may come from the graft donor.

The rearrangement joins TRBV7-6 to TRBJ2-1, with 8 nucleotides matching TRBD2. Germline CDR1 reads SGHVS; CDR2 reads FNYEAQ. With 5 bases clipped from V and 0 bases from J, the junction kept 12 bases outside the gene matches. The CDR3 is 18 residues long. The CDR3 nucleotides are TGTGCCAGCAGCGAGGATAGCGGGAACGTCGGCTCCTACAATGAGCAGTTCTTC. It specifies CASSEDSGNVGSYNEQFF.

V is TRBV27 and J is TRBJ2-1; D possibly corresponds to TRBD1 (5 bases). The CDR3 has 15 residues. Trimming took 5 bases from V and 3 from J, leaving 14 bases between them. CDR1 MNHEY and CDR2 SMNVEV come from the germline V gene (reference sequence). The CDR3 region has the DNA TGTGCCAGCAGTCTCCGCCAGGGATTCTACAATGAGCAGTTCTTC. Protein product: CASSLRQGFYNEQFF.

J is TRBJ2-7 and V is TRBV18; 9 positions agree with TRBD1. The junction had 14 bases not matched to a gene; V was cut back by 6 bases and J by 5 bases. Germline V lookup: CDR1 KGHSH, CDR2 LQKENI. The CDR3 extends over 16 amino acids. CDR3 loop: CASSYNPGQGPHEQYF. CDR3 DNA: TGTGCCAGCTCGTACAATCCGGGACAGGGTCCCCACGAGCAGTACTTC.

The CDR3 region has the DNA TGTGCCAGCTCATATTTGCCCCTGGAGAATTCACCCCTCCACTTT. The encoded protein is CASSYLPLENSPLHF. The rearrangement links TRBV18 to TRBJ1-6; D is undetermined. Trimming left V 5 bases short and J 7 bases short, with 15 bases between. Germline V CDR1 and CDR2: KGHSH, LQKENI. The CDR3 is 15 residues long.

This clone appeared a single time. The DNA is left out, because the CDR3 cannot be placed on it with certainty; the CDR3 is given as TCRdb lists it. V gene TRBV7-2 combines with J gene TRBJ1-1. The CDR3 length equals 11 residues, ends included. Looked up from germline, CDR1 is SGHTA and CDR2 is FQGNSA. The CDR3 loop is CASSFGQGTFF.

The V gene is TRBV5-1, the J gene TRBJ2-2, with TRBD2 matching over 9 bases. CDR1 and CDR2 (germline): SGHRS, YFSETQ. The CDR3 is 17 amino acids. V trimming: 0 bases; J trimming: 3 bases; junction bases outside the gene matches: 6. The CDR3: CASSLVIAGAYTGELFF. CDR3 in DNA: TGCGCCAGCAGCTTGGTAATAGCGGGGGCCTACACCGGGGAGCTGTTTTTT.

This clone was picked up a small number of times. The rearrangement links TRBV6-1 to TRBJ1-5; TRBD1 matches 7 bases. The junction had 2 bases not matched to a gene; V was cut back by 2 bases and J by 7 bases. CDR1 and CDR2 from the germline V gene are MNHNS and SASEGT. The CDR3 is 13 residues long. CDR3 in DNA: TGTGCCAGCAGTGAATCGGACAGGCAGCCCCAGCATTTT. This encodes CASSESDRQPQHF.

As to this clone: Other DNA sequences in the sample encode the same CDR3. This sequence joins TRBV18 and TRBJ1-3; D possibly corresponds to TRBD1 (5 bases). V was trimmed by 3 bases and J by 2 bases, leaving 5 bases between them. This CDR3 spans 13 amino acids. Germline CDR1 KGHSH, CDR2 LQKENI. CDR3 bases: TGTGCCAGCTCACCGGGACCTGGAAACACCATATATTTT. Translating gives CASSPGPGNTIYF.

V gene TRBV27 combines with J gene TRBJ2-3, with D hard to call. The CDR3 contains 12 residues. In germline, CDR1 is MNHEY, CDR2 SMNVEV (reference sequence). Deletions cut 5 bases from V and 5 bases from J, with 8 bases between. CDR3 region: CASSRARDTQYF. The CDR3 DNA sequence: TGTGCCAGCAGTCGAGCAAGAGATACGCAGTATTTT.

The V call is TRBV5-1, the J call TRBJ2-7; 7 bases line up with TRBD1. V gave up 8 bases and J gave up 3 bases; unmatched junction bases: 11. Germline V gives CDR1 SGHRS, CDR2 YFSETQ. CDR3 length: 14 residues. CDR3 residues: CASRQGVLDYEQYF. As DNA, the CDR3 is TGCGCCAGTCGACAGGGCGTCCTAGACTACGAGCAGTACTTC.

This chain connects TRBV15 to TRBJ2-7; 7 positions agree with TRBD1. Unmatched junction bases numbered 6, after V lost 1 base and J lost 6 bases. CDR1 is LNHNV, CDR2 YYDKDF, per germline (reference sequence). This CDR3 has 14 residues. The DNA of the CDR3 is TGTGCCACCAGCAGAGGAGGAACAGGGGCCGAGCAGTACTTC. Translating gives CATSRGGTGAEQYF.

The J gene is TRBJ1-6, the V gene TRBV19, with a weak D call TRBD1 (5 bases). This CDR3 is 14 amino acids long. Germline CDR1 is LNHDA and CDR2 is SQIVND (reference sequence). V was cut by 1 base and J by 8 bases, with 9 bases left in between. CDR3 nucleotides: TGTGCCAGTAGTATAGTCGCGGGGGATTCACCCCTCCACTTT. It codes for CASSIVAGDSPLHF.

This clone turned up a few times. The rearrangement joins TRBV7-6 to TRBJ1-4; maybe TRBD1 (6 bases). The CDR3 is 14 residues long. CDR1 and CDR2 (germline): SGHVS, FNYEAQ. The ends were cut back, 4 bases at V and 8 bases at J, with 14 bases in the middle. CDR3 residues: CASSYSTGREKLFF. The CDR3 nucleotides read TGTGCCAGCAGCTACTCGACAGGTCGCGAAAAACTGTTTTTT.

This CDR3 reads CASSPGQRNEKLFF. In DNA form, the CDR3 reads TGTGCCAGCAGCCCCGGACAGAGAAATGAAAAACTGTTTTTT. The chain uses TRBV27 and TRBJ1-4; TRBD1 might be the D (6 bases). Trimming took 6 bases from V and 5 from J, leaving 13 bases between them. Germline-derived CDR1 and CDR2 are MNHEY and SMNVEV (reference sequence). The CDR3 extends over 14 amino acids.

This chain links TRBV20-1 with TRBJ1-1; 7 nucleotides match TRBD1. The CDR3 length is 11 residues. Germline values: CDR1 DFQATT, CDR2 SNEGSKA (reference sequence). The V gene end was trimmed by 6 bases and the J gene end by 5 bases; junction bases not matched to a gene: 3. The CDR3 nucleotides read TGCAGTGCAAGCAGGGGGACTGAAGCTTTCTTT. This codes for CSASRGTEAFF.

V usage is TRBV4-1 and J usage is TRBJ1-2; possible D gene TRBD1, 5 bases. Germline loops: CDR1 MGHRA, CDR2 YSYEKL. Trimming took off 1 base at V and 4 bases at J, with 10 bases between the two ends. This CDR3 is 14 amino acids long. The CDR3 loop is CASSQASGIYGYTF. The CDR3 bases are TGCGCCAGCAGCCAAGCGTCAGGGATCTATGGCTACACCTTC.

The chain carries TRBV2 and TRBJ2-1; D is possibly TRBD1 (6 bases). Germline CDR1 SNHLY, CDR2 FYNNEI. The CDR3 has 14 amino acids. V was trimmed by 6 bases and J by 1 base, leaving 10 bases between them. Here the CDR3 reads CASRSDSSYNEQFF. The CDR3 nucleotides are TGTGCCAGCAGGTCGGACAGTTCCTACAATGAGCAGTTCTTC.

J is TRBJ2-7 and V is TRBV5-4; the match to TRBD1 covers 8 bases. The CDR3 covers 15 residues. Germline V gives CDR1 SGHNT, CDR2 YYREEE (reference sequence). After removal of 4 bases from V and 5 bases from J, the junction contained 11 bases not matched to a gene. The CDR3 region has the DNA TGTGCCAGCAGCGAGCCCGGACAGGGTTTGGACGAGCAGTACTTC. Protein sequence: CASSEPGQGLDEQYF.

The chain joins TRBV19 to TRBJ2-3; D may be TRBD2 (5 bases). Germline V gene sequence: CDR1 LNHDA, CDR2 SQIVND (reference sequence). The CDR3 is 15 amino acids. Trimming removed 7 bases at V and 0 bases at J, with 14 bases between. The CDR3 reads CASKRRPTSTDTQYF. Here the CDR3 DNA reads TGTGCCAGTAAGCGGAGACCGACCAGCACAGATACGCAGTATTTT.

The rearrangement uses TRBV7-6 and TRBJ2-1, with D uncertain. V dropped 5 bases and J dropped 7 bases, with 9 bases sitting between them. The CDR3 totals 12 residues. CDR1 SGHVS and CDR2 FNYEAQ come from the germline V gene. CDR3 loop: CASSLLPNEQFF. Written as DNA, the CDR3 is TGTGCCAGCAGCCTACTCCCAAATGAGCAGTTCTTC. Filled out from reference TRBV7-6 and TRBJ2-1, the complete variable domain reads GAGVSQSPRYKVTKRGQDVALRCDPISGHVSLYWYRQALGQGPEFLTYFNYEAQQDKSGLPNDRFSAERPEGSISTLTIQRTEQRDSAMYRCASSLLPNEQFFGPGTRLTVL.

This sequence joins TRBV4-1 and TRBJ2-1; D gene unclear. Looked up from germline, CDR1 is MGHRA and CDR2 is YSYEKL. The CDR3 consists of 15 residues. Trimming shortened V by 1 base and J by 4 bases, and 11 bases separated the two germline ends. CDR3 sequence (DNA): TGCGCCAGCAGCCAAGTTCCGAACCAGTACAATGAGCAGTTCTTC. Its protein is CASSQVPNQYNEQFF.

This chain connects TRBV6-6 to TRBJ2-3, with 9 bases lining up with TRBD2. The ends lost 2 bases at V and 1 base at J; junction bases unmatched: 4. Looked up from germline, CDR1 is MNHNY and CDR2 is SVGAGI (reference sequence). The CDR3 is 16 amino acids. This CDR3 reads CASSYHSGRGTDTQYF. In nucleotides, the CDR3 is TGTGCCAGCAGTTACCATAGCGGGAGAGGCACAGATACGCAGTATTTT.

The gene calls are TRBV5-1 and TRBJ2-7; the match to TRBD1 covers 12 bases. The germline V gene encodes CDR1 SGHRS and CDR2 YFSETQ. V lost 4 bases to trimming and J lost 6 bases; unmatched junction nucleotides: 17. The CDR3 sequence is 18 residues long. Written as DNA, the CDR3 is TGCGCCAGCAGCCCTCTTGCTGGACCGGGACAGGGGGCTATCGAGCAGTACTTC. Its translation is CASSPLAGPGQGAIEQYF.

This sequence joins TRBV28 and TRBJ2-3, with 7 bases that match TRBD2. The V gene's germline CDR1 is MDHEN and CDR2 SYDVKM. The CDR3 is made up of 16 amino acids. The trim removed 6 bases at V and 1 base at J, leaving 10 bases unmatched. DNA for the CDR3: TGTGCCAGCAGACGCAAATCTAGCGGTCGCACAGATACGCAGTATTTT. It specifies CASRRKSSGRTDTQYF.

The chain is built from TRBV9 and TRBJ2-7; TRBD2 is a possible D gene (5 bases). The CDR3 sequence is 13 residues long. Per the germline V gene, CDR1 is SGDLS and CDR2 is YYNGEE. V lost 0 bases and J lost 8, with 12 bases in between. DNA of the CDR3: TGTGCCAGCAGCGTAGCTTTGGGAGAGAAGCAGTACTTC. Protein sequence: CASSVALGEKQYF.

The chain joins TRBV4-2 to TRBJ1-6; 8 bases map to TRBD1. Trimming cost V 7 bases and J 10 bases; bases outside gene matches: 18. CDR1 LGHNA and CDR2 YNFKEQ come from the germline V gene. This CDR3 comprises 17 residues. The CDR3 DNA follows: TGTGCCAGCAACCTAGCACTAATGGACAGGGAAGGATCACCCCTCCACTTT. Its translation: CASNLALMDREGSPLHF.

J is TRBJ2-7 and V is TRBV19, with D perhaps TRBD1 (6 bases). The CDR3 spans 14 residues. Trimming left V 3 bases short and J 0 bases short, with 9 bases between. CDR1 is LNHDA, CDR2 SQIVND, per germline (reference sequence). DNA for the CDR3: TGTGCCAGTAGTATGCAGGGGTCCTCCTACGAGCAGTACTTC. Translated, it gives CASSMQGSSYEQYF.

This sequence joins TRBV27 and TRBJ2-7; 8 nucleotides agree with TRBD2. After removal of 5 bases from V and 5 bases from J, the junction contained 8 bases not matched to a gene. The CDR3 spans 14 residues. CDR1 MNHEY and CDR2 SMNVEV come from the germline V gene (reference sequence). CDR3 sequence: CASSRGLGGDEQYF. In DNA, the CDR3 is TGTGCCAGCAGTCGGGGACTAGGGGGAGACGAGCAGTACTTC.

The chain is built from TRBV28 and TRBJ1-1; TRBD1 matches at 7 bases. Germline V lookup: CDR1 MDHEN, CDR2 SYDVKM. The V and J ends lost 5 bases and 0 bases, in that order; junction bases with no gene match: 6. This CDR3 is built from 15 residues. CDR3 nucleotides: TGTGCCAGCAGTCCGCCGGGACAGATGAACACTGAAGCTTTCTTT. Translating gives CASSPPGQMNTEAFF.

The rearrangement joins TRBV29-1 to TRBJ2-7; TRBD1 matches at 10 bases. Germline CDR1 is SQVTM and CDR2 is ANQGSEA. With V trimmed by 6 bases and J by 6 bases, 11 bases remained unmatched. The CDR3 contains 14 residues. The CDR3 here is CSVDPGTGVGEQYF. As DNA, the CDR3 is TGCAGCGTGGACCCCGGGACAGGGGTTGGCGAGCAGTACTTC.

The rearrangement uses TRBV5-4 and TRBJ2-5; perhaps TRBD1 as D (6 bases). Germline lookup yields CDR1 SGHNT and CDR2 YYREEE (reference sequence). V was trimmed by 0 bases and J by 4 bases, leaving 10 bases between them. The CDR3 runs 14 residues. CDR3 residues: CASSLAQGPETQYF. CDR3 DNA sequence: TGTGCCAGCAGCTTGGCTCAGGGGCCAGAGACCCAGTACTTC.

This sequence joins TRBV5-5 and TRBJ1-2; D uncertain. V lost 6 bases and J 4 bases, leaving 10 bases between the germline ends. Germline assignment: CDR1 SGHKS and CDR2 YYEKEE (reference sequence). This CDR3 region has 12 residues. The chain's CDR3 is CASTSRPYGYTF. The CDR3 nucleotides are TGTGCCAGCACCTCCAGGCCCTATGGCTACACCTTC.